This T cell receptor (beta chain) appears in the sequencing data of a study of Ad26.COV2.S vaccination and SARS-CoV-2 variants. Study-level background: Each vaccinee took Ad26.COV2.S intramuscularly, once or twice 56 days apart.

The CDR3 is 14 residues long. Germline CDR1 reads MGHRA; CDR2 reads YSYEKL. Trimming removed 0 bases at V and 2 bases at J, with 7 bases between. Regarding treatment: 19 received Ad26.COV2.S at low or high dose, single or two shots; 5 received placebo; per-sample allocation not given. Each sample was drawn 63 days after the first injection (of vaccine or placebo). Expressing Wuhan-strain SARS-CoV-2 spike, an Ad26 vector served as the vaccine. The table came from immunoSEQ multiplex PCR; TCRdb's copy has only in-frame clones and leaves some out. The table has roughly 400,000 clones, about 89% seen once. In the case of this clone: The antigen remains unidentified.

General study points: Spike-specific responses of CD8+ and CD4+ T cells were reported to display substantial breadth after vaccination. Vaccine recipients and placebo recipients showed similar non-spike TCR breadth.

The clonotype comes from a person between 18 and 65 years old who received the Ad26.COV2.S COVID-19 vaccine or a placebo. Sequenced here: peripheral blood, sampled in a trial of Ad26.COV2.S vaccine versus placebo. J is TRBJ2-5 and V is TRBV4-1; D is unclear. The CDR3 spells CASSQDLGQETQYF. CDR3 bases: TGCGCCAGCAGCCAAGATTTAGGGCAAGAGACCCAGTACTTC.